The 24 T cell receptor beta chains given below trace back to one sample, sequenced in a study of cytomegalovirus exposure and HLA in healthy donors. Method: immunoSEQ multiplex PCR; TCRdb's copy keeps in-frame clones and lacks some. The repertoire consists of 200,000 to 250,000 clones, with under 95% occurring once and the leading ten covering around 1.1%. Source material: PBMCs. The source is a woman aged 18 to 35 in good health and CMV-seronegative.

V and J are TRBV6-4 and TRBJ2-7, with a weak D call TRBD2 (6 bases). The CDR3 loop spans 13 amino acids. V was cut by 6 bases and J by 6 bases, with 15 bases left in between. Germline V gene sequence: CDR1 MRHNA, CDR2 SNTAGT. The CDR3 region has the DNA TGTGCCAGCAGCCTGGGTAGCGGCGGCGAGCAGTACTTC. Its translation is CASSLGSGGEQYF.

The rearrangement uses TRBV18 and TRBJ2-1, with 9 bases matching TRBD1. With V trimmed by 1 base and J by 0 bases, 1 base remained unmatched. The CDR3 consists of 16 residues. CDR1 is KGHSH, CDR2 LQKENI, per germline. This CDR3 reads CASSPRTGDSYNEQFF. The CDR3 DNA sequence: TGTGCCAGCTCACCACGGACAGGGGACTCCTACAATGAGCAGTTCTTC.

The gene calls are TRBV4-1 and TRBJ2-1; D uncertain. The length of the CDR3 is 12 residues. The germline gives CDR1 MGHRA, CDR2 YSYEKL. V lost 4 bases, J lost 5 bases, and 6 bases lay in between. CDR3 DNA sequence: TGCGCCAGCAGCCCAAGCAACAATGAGCAGTTCTTC. Protein sequence: CASSPSNNEQFF.

The J gene is TRBJ1-1, the V gene TRBV12-5; 9 bases are a match to TRBD1. Unmatched junction bases numbered 3, after V lost 4 bases and J lost 6 bases. Germline-derived CDR1 and CDR2 are LGHNT and FRNRAP. The CDR3 is made up of 13 amino acids. The CDR3 loop reads CASGYTGGPEAFF. CDR3 bases: TGTGCTAGTGGTTACACAGGGGGCCCTGAAGCTTTCTTT.

The chain carries TRBV7-9 and TRBJ2-5; no clear D. The CDR3 consists of 13 residues. V was pared by 0 bases and J by 1 base, with 3 bases between. Germline CDR1 reads SEHNR; CDR2 reads FQNEAQ (reference sequence). The CDR3 here is CASSLAAQETQYF. The DNA of the CDR3 is TGTGCCAGCAGCTTAGCGGCCCAAGAGACCCAGTACTTC.

This clone was seen a few times. This chain connects TRBV9 to TRBJ2-7; D not resolved. The CDR3 is 14 residues long. The V end was cut by 0 bases, the J end by 3 bases, with 10 bases between. Per germline, CDR1 SGDLS and CDR2 YYNGEE. CDR3 sequence (DNA): TGTGCCAGCAGCGTAGAACTGGAGAACTACGAGCAGTACTTC. Translation: CASSVELENYEQYF.

In DNA form, the CDR3 reads TGCGCCAGCAGCTTGTTCCGGGGGGAGAACAATGAGCAGTTCTTC. Protein product: CASSLFRGENNEQFF. This rearrangement joins TRBV5-1 to TRBJ2-1; TRBD2 matches 7 bases. The CDR3 is 15 residues long. J gave up 5 bases and V 1 base, and 6 bases lay outside the gene matches. CDR1 SGHRS and CDR2 YFSETQ come from the germline V gene.

The chain has TRBV7-9 and TRBJ2-1; D call uncertain. Germline V gene sequence: CDR1 SEHNR, CDR2 FQNEAQ (reference sequence). The CDR3 is 16 amino acids. V was clipped by 6 bases and J by 4 bases, with 19 bases between them. The CDR3 DNA is TGTGCCAGCAGGATCAGCGAGATGGCTTCTTACAATGAGCAGTTCTTC. This encodes CASRISEMASYNEQFF.

This sequence joins TRBV4-1 and TRBJ2-7, with 11 bases identical to TRBD2. V gave up 4 bases and J gave up 5 bases; unmatched junction bases: 13. The length of the CDR3 is 17 residues. CDR1 and CDR2 from the germline V gene are MGHRA and YSYEKL. DNA for the CDR3: TGCGCCAGCAGCCCGGGCGCCACTAGCGGGAGTAGAAACGAGCAGTACTTC. Its protein product is CASSPGATSGSRNEQYF.

This chain joins TRBV5-6 and TRBJ2-6; 8 positions agree with TRBD1. The germline CDR1 and CDR2 sequences are SGHDT and YYEEEE. V gave up 4 bases and J gave up 4 bases; unmatched junction bases: 4. CDR3 length equals 15 residues. The CDR3: CASSLTGDGANVLTF. The CDR3 nucleotides read TGTGCCAGCAGCCTGACAGGGGACGGGGCCAACGTCCTGACTTTC.

The genes are TRBV30 and TRBJ2-1, with 7 bases aligning to TRBD2. The CDR3 runs 15 residues. V shed 3 bases and J 4 bases; nucleotides not matched to a gene: 9. Germline loops: CDR1 GTSNPN, CDR2 SVGIG (reference sequence). CDR3 residues: CAWRLRGGSYNEQFF. The DNA of the CDR3 is TGTGCCTGGAGGCTCCGCGGGGGTTCTTACAATGAGCAGTTCTTC.

This clone was recorded a few times. The J gene is TRBJ2-7, the V gene TRBV4-1; 9 bases align to TRBD1. The CDR3 totals 15 residues. The V segment lost 5 bases and the J segment 3 bases; nucleotides outside the gene matches: 8. The germline CDR1 and CDR2 sequences are MGHRA and YSYEKL. CDR3 in amino acids: CASSTPGQGIYEQYF. The CDR3 bases are TGCGCCAGCAGCACCCCTGGACAGGGGATCTACGAGCAGTACTTC.

This chain links TRBV18 with TRBJ2-3; D perhaps matches TRBD1 (6 bases). The germline V gene encodes CDR1 KGHSH and CDR2 LQKENI. There are 16 residues in the CDR3. Trimming shortened V by 5 bases and J by 2 bases, and 17 bases separated the two germline ends. CDR3 DNA: TGTGCCAGCTCAGCAACAGGGTTGCCCGTCACAGATACGCAGTATTTT. This translates into CASSATGLPVTDTQYF.

Here the CDR3 DNA reads TGTGCCAGCAGCTTAGCCGGGAGGGGGCGGATGAACACTGAAGCTTTCTTT. As protein: CASSLAGRGRMNTEAFF. The rearrangement uses TRBV11-2 and TRBJ1-1; 7 positions agree with TRBD1. V was clipped by 1 base and J by 0 bases; unmatched bases: 8. Germline CDR1 is SGHAT and CDR2 is FQNNGV. This CDR3 region has 17 residues.

The chain has TRBV6-6 and TRBJ1-5; 7 positions agree with TRBD1. The CDR3 consists of 16 residues. Germline V lookup: CDR1 MNHNY, CDR2 SVGAGI (reference sequence). V gave up 1 base and J gave up 5 bases; unmatched junction bases: 8. CDR3 DNA: TGTGCCAGCAGTTACTTACAGGGGCGGCGGGATCAGCCCCAGCATTTT. This translates into CASSYLQGRRDQPQHF.

The V call is TRBV11-2, the J call TRBJ1-1; no reliable D call. There are 14 residues in the CDR3. Germline V lookup: CDR1 SGHAT, CDR2 FQNNGV. The V end was cut by 1 base, the J end by 3 bases, with 9 bases between. The CDR3 here is CASSLGRTDTEAFF. CDR3 coding DNA: TGTGCCAGCAGCTTAGGGAGGACGGACACTGAAGCTTTCTTT.

The chain links TRBV19 to TRBJ1-1; D gene ambiguous. This CDR3 is built from 12 residues. Trimming pared 1 base from V and 7 bases from J, leaving 7 bases between. In germline, CDR1 is LNHDA, CDR2 SQIVND (reference sequence). The CDR3 reads CASSIGAIEAFF. The CDR3 DNA follows: TGTGCCAGTAGTATAGGGGCGATTGAAGCTTTCTTT.

This sequence joins TRBV18 and TRBJ2-7; TRBD1 is a possible D gene (5 bases). This CDR3 has 13 residues. The germline gives CDR1 KGHSH, CDR2 LQKENI. Trimming pared 4 bases from V and 2 bases from J, leaving 9 bases between. The CDR3 bases are TGTGCCAGCTCACAAGACAGAGCCTACGAGCAGTACTTC. It codes for CASSQDRAYEQYF.

The CDR3: CASSEDIGGGTEAFF. CDR3 sequence (DNA): TGTGCCAGCAGTGAAGACATTGGGGGAGGCACTGAAGCTTTCTTT. V usage is TRBV6-4 and J usage is TRBJ1-1, with D perhaps matching TRBD1 (5 bases). Germline V gene sequence: CDR1 MRHNA, CDR2 SNTAGT. V shed 3 bases and J shed 4 bases, with 15 bases lying between them. The CDR3 has 15 residues.

This chain connects TRBV6-6 to TRBJ2-3; D ambiguous. There are 11 residues in the CDR3. Trimming took 2 bases from V and 7 from J, leaving 4 bases between them. Germline CDR1 reads MNHNY; CDR2 reads SVGAGI (reference sequence). The CDR3 here is CASSYQNTQYF. CDR3 in DNA: TGTGCCAGCAGTTACCAGAATACGCAGTATTTT.

This clone is a singleton in its sample. The chain couples TRBV27 to TRBJ1-1; possibly TRBD1 for D (5 bases). Trimming stripped 7 bases from V and 3 bases from J, with 12 bases between. Germline V gene lookup returns CDR1 MNHEY and CDR2 SMNVEV (reference sequence). The CDR3 is 13 amino acids. The CDR3 protein is CASTPRGDTEAFF. DNA of the CDR3: TGTGCCAGCACCCCCCGGGGGGACACTGAAGCTTTCTTT.

The rearrangement links TRBV28 to TRBJ1-4; D not certain. The V gene lost 7 bases and the J gene lost 8 bases, with 17 bases spanning the gap. CDR3 length equals 14 residues. Germline-derived CDR1 and CDR2 are MDHEN and SYDVKM. The CDR3: CASTTVEVGEKLFF. CDR3 nucleotide sequence: TGTGCCAGCACCACGGTGGAGGTCGGGGAAAAACTGTTTTTT.

This chain uses TRBV7-8 with TRBJ1-2; TRBD1 is a possible D gene (6 bases). CDR1 is SGHVS and CDR2 is FQNEAQ in the germline V gene. Trimming took 7 bases from V and 0 from J, leaving 18 bases between them. The CDR3 spans 16 residues. Here the CDR3 reads CASTLGAGGSNYGYTF. The CDR3 DNA reads as TGTGCCAGCACCCTAGGGGCGGGGGGCTCTAACTATGGCTACACCTTC.

The V gene is TRBV7-9, the J gene TRBJ1-1, with D unclear. Germline V gene lookup returns CDR1 SEHNR and CDR2 FQNEAQ (reference sequence). This CDR3 has 13 residues. With 11 bases removed from V and 1 base from J, the gap between germline ends came to 14 bases. CDR3 DNA sequence: TGTGCCGGTCAAGGTGGGAGGAACACTGAAGCTTTCTTT. It specifies CAGQGGRNTEAFF.